These 11 T cell receptor beta chains came from one sample sequenced in a study of blood T cell repertoires in COVID-19. Some clones are missing from TCRdb's copy, which holds only in-frame ones; the method was immunoSEQ multiplex PCR. The sample lists 350,000 or so clones, more than 70% occurring once. Material: PBMCs or T cells enriched from blood (not recorded which). The receptors stem from a woman in her 30s who had been exposed to COVID-19.

The sample holds a few counts of this clone. This rearrangement joins TRBV9 to TRBJ2-2; no clear D gene. Germline V CDR1 and CDR2: SGDLS, YYNGEE. The length of the CDR3 is 14 residues. V was shortened by 1 base and J by 4 bases, with 8 bases between the two germline ends. The CDR3 DNA is TGTGCCAGCAGCGTACCACAGCTCACCGGGGAGCTGTTTTTT. Its protein is CASSVPQLTGELFF. Together with reference TRBV9 and TRBJ2-2, the CDR3 gives the full variable domain: DSGVTQTPKHLITATGQRVTLRCSPRSGDLSVYWYQQSLDQGLQFLIQYYNGEERAKGNILERFSAQQFPDLHSELNLSSLELGDSALYFCASSVPQLTGELFFGEGSRLTVL.

The chain carries TRBV6-5 and TRBJ2-1; 9 positions agree with TRBD1. V was clipped by 0 bases and J by 5 bases; unmatched bases: 5. The CDR3 runs 16 residues. Germline loops: CDR1 MNHEY, CDR2 SVGAGI. The CDR3, as DNA: TGTGCCAGCAGTTACTCGACGGGACAGGGAAACAATGAGCAGTTCTTC. This gives the protein CASSYSTGQGNNEQFF.

This clone was picked up a small number of times. CDR3 sequence: CASSVGGGKAADTQYF. In DNA form, the CDR3 reads TGTGCCAGCAGCGTAGGCGGCGGGAAGGCGGCAGATACGCAGTATTTT. The chain recombines TRBV9 with TRBJ2-3; D might be TRBD2 (6 bases). Trimming removed 0 bases from V and 4 bases from J, with 15 bases in between. The V gene's germline CDR1 is SGDLS and CDR2 YYNGEE. There are 16 residues in the CDR3.

CDR3 nucleotide sequence: TGTGCCAGCAGTGGACTAGCGGGAGCCTCCTACGAGCAGTACTTC. Its translation is CASSGLAGASYEQYF. The V gene is TRBV2, the J gene TRBJ2-7; 12 bases agree with TRBD2. V was clipped by 4 bases and J by 0 bases; unmatched bases: 1. The CDR3 extends over 15 amino acids. Germline V gene data show CDR1 as SNHLY and CDR2 as FYNNEI.

V usage is TRBV6-5 and J usage is TRBJ1-2; D possibly corresponds to TRBD1 (6 bases). The V end lost 5 bases, the J end lost 9 bases, and 16 bases lay between the germline ends. There are 13 residues in the CDR3. Germline V gene lookup returns CDR1 MNHEY and CDR2 SVGAGI. CDR3 sequence (DNA): TGTGCCAGCAGTCAGGGACAATTTGCCCGCTACACCTTC. As protein: CASSQGQFARYTF.

This clone was detected only a few times. The chain joins TRBV3-1 (or the pseudogene TRBV3-2) to TRBJ2-7, with D perhaps matching TRBD1 (6 bases). Germline V gives CDR1 LGHDT, CDR2 YNNKEL (reference sequence). V was cut by 2 bases and J by 5 bases, with 19 bases left in between. The CDR3 sequence is 16 residues long. The CDR3 here is CASSQRTGTLFDEQYF. CDR3 nucleotide sequence: TGTGCCAGCAGCCAACGTACCGGGACACTCTTCGACGAGCAGTACTTC.

V usage is TRBV5-1 and J usage is TRBJ2-3, with 13 bases fitting TRBD2. Germline V lookup: CDR1 SGHRS, CDR2 YFSETQ. The CDR3 loop spans 17 amino acids. Trimming at V came to 0 bases and at J to 4 bases, leaving 5 bases not matched to a gene. The CDR3 reads CASSLDPGLAGSDTQYF. Here the CDR3 DNA reads TGCGCCAGCAGCTTGGATCCGGGACTAGCGGGATCAGATACGCAGTATTTT.

The rearrangement joins TRBV28 to TRBJ1-4; D may be TRBD1 (6 bases). The CDR3 contains 15 residues. V was clipped by 7 bases and J by 7 bases, with 19 bases between them. Germline lookup yields CDR1 MDHEN and CDR2 SYDVKM. In DNA form, the CDR3 reads TGTGCCAGCAACTCCTTAGGGGGGGGGCTTGAAAAACTGTTTTTT. Translation gives CASNSLGGGLEKLFF.

V usage is TRBV12-5 and J usage is TRBJ2-5; TRBD2 aligns across 9 bases. This CDR3 has 16 residues. CDR1 LGHNT and CDR2 FRNRAP come from the germline V gene. The V and J ends lost 2 bases and 4 bases, in that order; junction bases with no gene match: 8. Here the CDR3 reads CASGLRLAGPRETQYF. The DNA for the CDR3 is TGTGCTAGTGGTTTGCGCCTAGCGGGACCGAGAGAGACCCAGTACTTC.

The chain is built from TRBV15 and TRBJ1-6; no reliable D call. Germline CDR1 LNHNV, CDR2 YYDKDF (reference sequence). The CDR3 is 17 amino acids. Trimming removed 3 bases at V and 0 bases at J, with 12 bases between. This CDR3 reads CATSRVAGSSYNSPLHF. CDR3 nucleotides: TGTGCCACCAGCAGGGTGGCGGGTAGCTCCTATAATTCACCCCTCCACTTT.

The V and J genes are TRBV9 and TRBJ2-1, with D possibly being TRBD2 (5 bases). The CDR3 loop spans 17 amino acids. Germline assignment: CDR1 SGDLS and CDR2 YYNGEE. Trimming removed 4 bases from V and 4 bases from J, with 21 bases in between. The CDR3 DNA reads TGTGCCAGCAGCCAGGCCCCGGGGTCAGGCGCGTACAATGAGCAGTTCTTC. The encoded protein is CASSQAPGSGAYNEQFF.